Here is one TCR beta chain with its context. This sample stems from a study of shared clonotypes between healthy human individuals. The data were produced by immunoSEQ multiplex PCR, yet TCRdb's version contains in-frame clones alone and is incomplete. The sample contains under 1,900,000 clones, about 98.5% of which appear only once. V lost 5 bases, J lost 0 bases, and 20 bases lay in between. The CDR3 is 19 residues long. CDR1 is LNHNV, CDR2 YYDKDF, per germline (reference sequence). Specimen: naive CD4+ T cells sorted from blood. Subset specified: CD45RA+ positively selected. The chain recombines TRBV15 with TRBJ2-6, with D perhaps assigned TRBD1 or TRBD2 (5 bases each). The receptor was derived from a young man in good health. CDR3: CATSAPTGTVNSGANVLTF. Here the CDR3 DNA reads TGTGCCACCAGCGCCCCAACCGGGACGGTGAACTCTGGGGCCAACGTCCTGACTTTC.